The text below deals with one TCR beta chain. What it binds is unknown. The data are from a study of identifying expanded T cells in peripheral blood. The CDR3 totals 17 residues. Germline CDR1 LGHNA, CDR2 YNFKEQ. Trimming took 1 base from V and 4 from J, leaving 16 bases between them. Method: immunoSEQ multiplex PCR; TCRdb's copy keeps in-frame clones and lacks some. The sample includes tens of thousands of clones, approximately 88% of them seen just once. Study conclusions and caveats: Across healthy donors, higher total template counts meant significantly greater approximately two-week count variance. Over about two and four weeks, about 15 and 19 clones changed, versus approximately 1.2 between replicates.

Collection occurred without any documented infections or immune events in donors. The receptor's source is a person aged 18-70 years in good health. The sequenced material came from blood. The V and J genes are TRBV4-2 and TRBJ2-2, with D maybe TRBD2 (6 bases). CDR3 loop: CASSQVAGQGGTGELFF. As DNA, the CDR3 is TGTGCCAGCAGCCAAGTTGCGGGGCAGGGTGGCACCGGGGAGCTGTTTTTT.